These 28 T cell receptor beta chains were sequenced from one sample in a study of cytomegalovirus exposure and HLA in healthy donors (dated by TCRdb to 2015 to 2018). Library prep was done by the immunoSEQ multiplex PCR assay. For the multiplex PCR, a mixture combining 60 forward primers for TCR Vbeta segments and 13 reverse primers for TCR Jbeta segments was used. In TCRdb, the immuneACCESS table is reduced to in-frame sequences with V and J assigned. These tables do not hold every clone; where another copy was compared, an unresolved V gene accounts for under half, and the others remain unexplained. This sample is represented by nearly 110,000 clones; more than 65% of them were singletons. 0.79% of the sample rests with the top ten. The material sequenced was PBMCs. The receptors here all came from a boy aged 5-17 years in good health and CMV-seronegative.

V gene TRBV5-1 combines with J gene TRBJ1-2, with a tentative D call TRBD1 (6 bases). The CDR3 has 11 amino acids. Trimming took 5 bases from V and 10 from J, leaving 12 bases between them. Germline assignment: CDR1 SGHRS and CDR2 YFSETQ. CDR3 sequence reads: CASRSDSSYTF. For the CDR3, the DNA is TGCGCCAGCAGATCGGACAGTTCCTACACCTTC.

V usage is TRBV5-4 and J usage is TRBJ2-7, with 8 bases that match TRBD1. CDR1 SGHNT and CDR2 YYREEE come from the germline V gene (reference sequence). The CDR3 loop spans 13 amino acids. With 4 bases clipped from V and 5 bases from J, the junction kept 5 bases outside the gene matches. The CDR3 DNA sequence: TGTGCCAGCAGCCACAGGACAGGGAACGAGCAGTACTTC. It translates to CASSHRTGNEQYF.

CDR3 in amino acids: CASSPSPFSGSTYEQYF. CDR3 in DNA: TGTGCCAGCAGTCCCTCCCCCTTTAGCGGGAGTACTTACGAGCAGTACTTC. The chain links TRBV28 to TRBJ2-7; 9 bases agree with TRBD2. The CDR3 covers 17 residues. Losses at the gene ends were 5 bases for V and 4 bases for J; bases not matched to a gene: 15. The germline V gene has CDR1 MDHEN and CDR2 SYDVKM.

This clone was seen a few times. This chain links TRBV15 with TRBJ2-1; D might be TRBD2 (6 bases). Germline CDR1 reads LNHNV; CDR2 reads YYDKDF (reference sequence). This CDR3 is 13 amino acids long. V dropped 3 bases and J dropped 6 bases, with 9 bases sitting between them. The CDR3 region is CATSRTRINEQFF. The CDR3 DNA follows: TGTGCCACCAGCAGGACTAGAATCAATGAGCAGTTCTTC.

This clone was found a few times. This chain links TRBV6-5 with TRBJ1-3, with D unclear. The CDR3 is made up of 13 amino acids. Trimming shortened V by 5 bases and J by 0 bases, and 5 bases separated the two germline ends. CDR1 is MNHEY, CDR2 SVGAGI, per germline. The DNA of the CDR3 is TGTGCCAGCAGTCCTAACTCTGGAAACACCATATATTTT. Translated: CASSPNSGNTIYF.

CDR3 in DNA: TGTGCCAGCTCACCAACGACAGGGGCTGACTACGAGCAGTACTTC. Protein sequence: CASSPTTGADYEQYF. The chain recombines TRBV18 with TRBJ2-7; 8 bases match TRBD1. Losses at the gene ends were 2 bases for V and 3 bases for J; bases not matched to a gene: 6. CDR3 size: 15 residues. CDR1 and CDR2 (germline): KGHSH, LQKENI.

This clone has just a few counts. The chain combines TRBV9 with TRBJ2-1; D not certain. The CDR3 is made up of 14 amino acids. CDR1 and CDR2 (germline): SGDLS, YYNGEE. The V and J ends lost 5 bases and 6 bases respectively, with 15 bases between them. CDR3 protein: CASSGPGSGNEQFF. For the CDR3, the DNA is TGTGCCAGCAGTGGGCCCGGTTCCGGCAATGAGCAGTTCTTC.

CDR3 coding DNA: TGTGCCAGCAGTGAAGCCGGGACAGGGTACAACTATGGCTACACCTTC. Amino acid sequence: CASSEAGTGYNYGYTF. The V and J genes are TRBV25-1 and TRBJ1-2; 9 bases are shared with TRBD1. The trim removed 2 bases at V and 2 bases at J, leaving 6 bases unmatched. Looked up from germline, CDR1 is MGHDK and CDR2 is SYGVNS. This CDR3 comprises 16 residues.

The chain has TRBV7-2 and TRBJ2-7; 7 bases match TRBD1. Germline CDR1 reads SGHTA; CDR2 reads FQGNSA. V trimming: 5 bases; J trimming: 9 bases; junction bases outside the gene matches: 10. CDR3 length equals 13 residues. The CDR3 bases are TGTGCCAGCAGCCAAACGACAGGGTATCGGCAGTACTTC. This codes for CASSQTTGYRQYF.

The V gene is TRBV30, the J gene TRBJ1-3; D might be TRBD1 (6 bases). Germline V CDR1 and CDR2: GTSNPN, SVGIG (reference sequence). Trimming left V 2 bases short and J 2 bases short, with 13 bases between. The CDR3 contains 15 residues. This CDR3 is CAWSPPGAAGNTIYF. The CDR3 DNA reads TGTGCCTGGAGTCCGCCAGGGGCGGCTGGAAACACCATATATTTT.

This clone was counted only a few times. The V and J genes are TRBV7-6 and TRBJ2-7; 8 nucleotides match TRBD2. J lost 2 bases, V lost 7 bases, and 10 bases had no gene match. This CDR3 comprises 15 residues. Per germline, CDR1 SGHVS and CDR2 FNYEAQ. The chain's CDR3 is CASNEREPPTYEQYF. CDR3 nucleotides: TGTGCCAGCAATGAGCGGGAGCCACCTACCTACGAGCAGTACTTC.

This sequence joins TRBV5-4 and TRBJ2-2; TRBD1 matches 12 bases. V was clipped by 4 bases and J by 4 bases; unmatched bases: 5. CDR1 SGHNT and CDR2 YYREEE come from the germline V gene (reference sequence). This CDR3 comprises 16 residues. The CDR3 DNA reads TGTGCCAGCAGCCGGCTGGGACAGGGGGCCACCGGGGAGCTGTTTTTT. This translates into CASSRLGQGATGELFF.

The V gene is TRBV7-8, the J gene TRBJ1-1, with 9 bases matching TRBD1. V gave up 3 bases and J gave up 1 base; unmatched junction bases: 6. Germline assignment: CDR1 SGHVS and CDR2 FQNEAQ. The CDR3 is 16 residues long. CDR3 amino acids: CASSFLPGQGNTEAFF. The CDR3 nucleotides are TGTGCCAGCAGCTTCCTCCCGGGACAGGGGAACACTGAAGCTTTCTTT. Variable domain in full (rest from reference TRBV7-8 and TRBJ1-1): GAGVSQSPRYKVAKRGQDVALRCDPISGHVSLFWYQQALGQGPEFLTYFQNEAQLDKSGLPSDRFFAERPEGSVSTLKIQRTQQEDSAVYLCASSFLPGQGNTEAFFGQGTRLTVV.

V gene TRBV30 combines with J gene TRBJ2-2; TRBD2 might be the D (6 bases). With 4 bases removed from V and 4 bases from J, the gap between germline ends came to 10 bases. From germline, CDR1 is GTSNPN and CDR2 SVGIG (reference sequence). CDR3 length: 13 amino acids. DNA of the CDR3: TGTGCCTGGACAGGGAGGAGCACCGGGGAGCTGTTTTTT. Translation: CAWTGRSTGELFF.

The chain employs TRBV7-8 and TRBJ1-5; D not certain. CDR1 and CDR2 (germline): SGHVS, FQNEAQ. The CDR3 is 14 residues long. The V gene lost 2 bases and the J gene lost 4 bases, with 9 bases spanning the gap. CDR3 in amino acids: CASSLKPSNQPQHF. CDR3 coding DNA: TGTGCCAGCAGCTTAAAGCCGTCAAATCAGCCCCAGCATTTT.

This clone was seen a handful of times. The chain recombines TRBV11-2 with TRBJ1-3; D is ambiguous. The ends were cut back, 1 base at V and 1 base at J, with 5 bases in the middle. The CDR3 is made up of 14 amino acids. Germline lookup yields CDR1 SGHAT and CDR2 FQNNGV. The CDR3 loop is CASSLVLSGNTIYF. In DNA, the CDR3 is TGTGCCAGCAGCTTAGTCCTATCTGGAAACACCATATATTTT.

The chain is built from TRBV9 and TRBJ2-1, with 10 bases aligning to TRBD2. J lost 4 bases, V lost 0 bases, and 1 base had no gene match. CDR1 is SGDLS, CDR2 YYNGEE, per germline. This CDR3 spans 15 amino acids. CDR3 DNA sequence: TGTGCCAGCAGCGTAGCTAGCGGGGGTTACAATGAGCAGTTCTTC. Translated, it gives CASSVASGGYNEQFF.

The rearrangement joins TRBV19 to TRBJ2-2; 12 nucleotides align to TRBD2. CDR3 length equals 18 residues. The V and J ends lost 4 bases and 2 bases, in that order; junction bases with no gene match: 8. CDR1 LNHDA and CDR2 SQIVND come from the germline V gene (reference sequence). CDR3 DNA sequence: TGTGCCAGTAGTACTTCCGGGACTAGCGGGTTCAACACCGGGGAGCTGTTTTTT. Residues: CASSTSGTSGFNTGELFF.

V and J are TRBV28 and TRBJ2-5; a possible D gene is TRBD1 (8 bases). Per germline, CDR1 MDHEN and CDR2 SYDVKM. This CDR3 is 13 amino acids long. V was pared by 8 bases and J by 2 bases, with 12 bases between. As DNA, the CDR3 is TGTGCCAGCGGACAGGGAGGGCAAGAGACCCAGTACTTC. As protein: CASGQGGQETQYF. Combining the CDR3 with reference TRBV28 and TRBJ2-5 gives the whole variable domain DVKVTQSSRYLVKRTGEKVFLECVQDMDHENMFWYRQDPGLGLRLIYFSYDVKMKEKGDIPEGYSVSREKKERFSLILESASTNQTSMYLCASGQGGQETQYFGPGTRLLVL.

The chain links TRBV6-5 to TRBJ1-2; a weak D match, TRBD1 (5 bases). In germline, CDR1 is MNHEY, CDR2 SVGAGI. V lost 7 bases and J 8 bases, leaving 20 bases between the germline ends. The CDR3 is 14 residues long. CDR3 nucleotide sequence: TGTGCCAGCAAGGACCCCCAGGGTTACCTGGGCTACACCTTC. This gives the protein CASKDPQGYLGYTF.

This rearrangement joins TRBV13 to TRBJ2-7; D possibly corresponds to TRBD2 (7 bases). V gave up 5 bases and J gave up 0 bases, with 17 bases separating them. Germline-derived CDR1 and CDR2 are PRHDT and FYEKMQ (reference sequence). There are 16 residues in the CDR3. The CDR3 loop reads CASSPGGRESSYEQYF. For the CDR3, the DNA is TGTGCCAGCAGCCCCGGGGGGCGGGAGAGCTCCTACGAGCAGTACTTC.

This clone was picked up a small number of times. The chain has TRBV19 and TRBJ1-5; D is ambiguous. CDR3 length: 14 residues. Germline CDR1 is LNHDA and CDR2 is SQIVND (reference sequence). Trimming removed 10 bases from V and 3 bases from J, with 16 bases in between. The CDR3, as DNA: TGTGCCACTTCGATTAGCCTCTACAATCAGCCCCAGCATTTT. It yields the protein CATSISLYNQPQHF.

This clone occurred once. It is likely a read error, because the conserved phenylalanine at the end of the CDR3 is missing. No DNA is shown, since the ends of the CDR3 on it are uncertain; the CDR3 is the one TCRdb lists. The chain is built from TRBV30 and TRBJ1-1. Germline values: CDR1 GTSNPN, CDR2 SVGIG (reference sequence). Including both end residues, the CDR3 is 12 amino acids long. This chain's CDR3 is CAWAQGKTEALV.

Only a few counts were recorded for this clone. V and J are TRBV7-9 and TRBJ1-1; TRBD1 agrees at 7 bases. The CDR3 runs 15 residues. V shed 5 bases and J 0 bases; nucleotides not matched to a gene: 6. Germline V gives CDR1 SEHNR, CDR2 FQNEAQ (reference sequence). The CDR3 coding sequence is TGTGCCAGCAGCCTCCGGGACAGCATGAACACTGAAGCTTTCTTT. This sequence encodes CASSLRDSMNTEAFF.

This sequence joins TRBV2 and TRBJ2-1; tentative D call: TRBD2 (6 bases). The length of the CDR3 is 13 residues. V was shortened by 3 bases and J by 13 bases, with 16 bases between the two germline ends. Germline V gene data show CDR1 as SNHLY and CDR2 as FYNNEI. The CDR3, as DNA: TGTGCCAGCAGTGACCCCCGAGGAGGGCTACAGTTCTTC. This sequence encodes CASSDPRGGLQFF.

About this clone: Other DNA sequences in this sample translate to the same CDR3. This chain connects TRBV30 to TRBJ2-5; 7 bases agree with TRBD1. This CDR3 spans 14 amino acids. J gave up 3 bases and V 0 bases, and 4 bases lay outside the gene matches. Germline V CDR1 and CDR2: GTSNPN, SVGIG (reference sequence). CDR3 loop: CAWSVPGTEETQYF. DNA for the CDR3: TGTGCCTGGAGTGTACCCGGGACAGAAGAGACCCAGTACTTC.

The J gene is TRBJ2-1, the V gene TRBV6-1; D is perhaps TRBD1 (5 bases). Trimming took off 1 base at V and 2 bases at J, with 9 bases between the two ends. Germline V gene sequence: CDR1 MNHNS, CDR2 SASEGT. This CDR3 contains 15 residues. The CDR3 protein is CASSEGRVPYNEQFF. The CDR3, as DNA: TGTGCCAGCAGTGAAGGCAGGGTCCCCTACAATGAGCAGTTCTTC.

J is TRBJ2-5 and V is TRBV2, with no clear D. The germline gives CDR1 SNHLY, CDR2 FYNNEI. V gave up 7 bases and J gave up 1 base, with 19 bases separating them. The CDR3 is 16 residues long. CDR3 loop: CASKIGQEARQETQYF. The CDR3 DNA sequence: TGTGCCAGCAAAATTGGGCAGGAAGCCCGCCAAGAGACCCAGTACTTC.